These 27 T cell receptor beta chains came from one sample sequenced in a study of blood T cell repertoires in COVID-19. Clones were sequenced by immunoSEQ multiplex PCR, and TCRdb holds only the in-frame ones, with some missing. The sample shows 35,000 to 45,000 clones, about 88% of them seen only once. The sample taken for sequencing was peripheral blood. All receptors derive from a human donor in a cohort sampled during active COVID-19.

This chain connects TRBV20-1 to TRBJ2-7; TRBD1 might be the D (6 bases). V lost 6 bases to trimming and J lost 3 bases, with 9 bases between them. The V gene's germline CDR1 is DFQATT and CDR2 SNEGSKA (reference sequence). This CDR3 is 11 amino acids long. CDR3 sequence: CSAMDSYEQYF. CDR3 bases: TGCAGTGCCATGGACAGCTACGAGCAGTACTTC.

This clone was seen a few times. The chain carries TRBV4-2 and TRBJ2-7; D gene ambiguous. CDR1 is LGHNA, CDR2 YNFKEQ, per germline. V lost 1 base, J lost 3 bases, and 16 bases lay in between. There are 16 residues in the CDR3. The CDR3 loop is CASSQGLIQSLYEQYF. In DNA form, the CDR3 reads TGTGCCAGCAGCCAAGGACTGATTCAATCACTCTACGAGCAGTACTTC.

This clone was recorded only once. The chain combines TRBV3-1 (or the pseudogene TRBV3-2) with TRBJ2-3, with 8 bases fitting TRBD2. The CDR3 has 14 residues. Germline CDR1 reads LGHDT; CDR2 reads YNNKEL (reference sequence). V shed 6 bases, J shed 3 bases, and the junction held 5 bases outside the gene matches. The chain's CDR3 is CASSSGVKTDTQYF. As DNA, the CDR3 is TGTGCCAGCAGTAGCGGGGTTAAGACAGATACGCAGTATTTT.

The chain carries TRBV6-1 and TRBJ2-7; 14 bases are a match to TRBD2. The CDR3 extends over 16 amino acids. Germline lookup yields CDR1 MNHNS and CDR2 SASEGT. After removal of 4 bases from V and 1 base from J, the junction contained 3 bases not matched to a gene. DNA for the CDR3: TGTGCCAGCAGTGGCGGACTAGCGGGGGGATCCTACGAGCAGTACTTC. It codes for CASSGGLAGGSYEQYF.

The genes are TRBV5-6 and TRBJ2-3; no clear D gene. Germline CDR1 and CDR2: SGHDT and YYEEEE. Trimming took 1 base from V and 5 from J, leaving 5 bases between them. The CDR3 sequence is 12 residues long. The CDR3 DNA follows: TGTGCCAGCAGCTTGTCTGTAGATACGCAGTATTTT. Translated, it gives CASSLSVDTQYF. The variable domain in full, with the rest retrieved from reference TRBV5-6 and TRBJ2-3, is DAGVTQSPTHLIKTRGQQVTLRCSPKSGHDTVSWYQQALGQGPQFIFQYYEEEERQRGNFPDRFSGHQFPNYSSELNVNALLLGDSALYLCASSLSVDTQYFGPGTRLTVL.

The gene calls are TRBV4-2 and TRBJ2-1; 15 bases map to TRBD2. The CDR3 totals 21 residues. The V gene end was trimmed by 4 bases and the J gene end by 0 bases; junction bases not matched to a gene: 13. The germline CDR1 and CDR2 sequences are LGHNA and YNFKEQ. CDR3 amino acids: CASSPSPGTSGGPTSYNEQFF. The CDR3 DNA sequence: TGTGCCAGCAGCCCAAGCCCCGGGACTAGCGGGGGGCCGACCTCCTACAATGAGCAGTTCTTC.

In its sample, this clone was seen once. The V and J genes are TRBV6-5 and TRBJ1-2; 8 bases fit TRBD1. V was pared by 5 bases and J by 7 bases, with 12 bases of the junction left unmatched. Germline lookup yields CDR1 MNHEY and CDR2 SVGAGI. The length of the CDR3 is 15 residues. The CDR3 reads CASSPRRQGASGYTF. CDR3 DNA: TGTGCCAGCAGTCCAAGGAGGCAGGGGGCGTCTGGCTACACCTTC.

This clone was counted once. The chain couples TRBV6-5 to TRBJ1-1, with D tentatively TRBD1 (6 bases). V was clipped by 6 bases and J by 4 bases, with 18 bases between them. This CDR3 has 15 residues. In germline, CDR1 is MNHEY, CDR2 SVGAGI. The CDR3 loop is CASSGQRGIRTEAFF. CDR3 DNA sequence: TGTGCCAGCAGCGGACAGAGGGGGATTCGCACTGAAGCTTTCTTT.

The chain carries TRBV4-2 and TRBJ2-1, with a weak D call TRBD1 (5 bases). The CDR3 is made up of 16 amino acids. Germline V lookup: CDR1 LGHNA, CDR2 YNFKEQ. The germline V and J ends were trimmed by 1 base and 0 bases, with 10 bases remaining between them. The CDR3 loop is CASSQAAGPSYNEQFF. The DNA for the CDR3 is TGTGCCAGCAGCCAAGCCGCAGGGCCCTCCTACAATGAGCAGTTCTTC.

The V and J genes are TRBV7-8 and TRBJ1-5; D perhaps matches TRBD1 (6 bases). This CDR3 has 15 amino acids. The germline CDR1 and CDR2 sequences are SGHVS and FQNEAQ. Trimming left V 7 bases short and J 1 base short, with 14 bases between. As DNA, the CDR3 is TGTGCCAGCACCCGAGGGGGGGGAAGCAATCAGCCCCAGCATTTT. It yields the protein CASTRGGGSNQPQHF.

The CDR3 sequence is CASRTFQGLAGEGSYNEQFF. CDR3 bases: TGTGCCAGCCGAACCTTCCAGGGACTAGCGGGGGAAGGGTCCTACAATGAGCAGTTCTTC. The chain joins TRBV28 to TRBJ2-1, with 14 nucleotides matching TRBD2. The CDR3 covers 20 residues. With V trimmed by 8 bases and J by 1 base, 16 bases remained unmatched. The V gene's germline CDR1 is MDHEN and CDR2 SYDVKM.

This sequence joins TRBV6-5 and TRBJ2-7; 9 bases are a match to TRBD1. After removal of 6 bases from V and 4 bases from J, the junction contained 7 bases not matched to a gene. This CDR3 comprises 14 residues. From germline, CDR1 is MNHEY and CDR2 SVGAGI. CDR3 DNA: TGTGCCAGCAGATCCGGGACAGGGTCTTACGAGCAGTACTTC. Amino acid sequence: CASRSGTGSYEQYF.

The J gene is TRBJ1-6, the V gene TRBV10-3, with D perhaps TRBD1 (5 bases). Trimming removed 6 bases from V and 9 bases from J, with 15 bases in between. Germline V CDR1 and CDR2: ENHRY, SYGVKD. CDR3 size: 14 residues. The DNA of the CDR3 is TGTGCCATCAGACAGGATGCCTCTGGTTCACCCCTCCACTTT. Its protein product is CAIRQDASGSPLHF.

The genes are TRBV3-1 (or the pseudogene TRBV3-2) and TRBJ2-3, with TRBD2 matching 11 bases. This CDR3 is built from 20 residues. Losses at the gene ends were 0 bases for V and 6 bases for J; bases not matched to a gene: 17. Germline values: CDR1 LGHDT, CDR2 YNNKEL (reference sequence). CDR3 protein: CASSQDRFVVPSGGPDTQYF. The CDR3 DNA sequence: TGTGCCAGCAGCCAAGATCGATTTGTTGTGCCTAGCGGGGGGCCCGATACGCAGTATTTT.

The rearrangement links TRBV20-1 to TRBJ2-7, with D possibly TRBD2 on 7 matching bases. The CDR3 covers 15 residues. Per the germline V gene, CDR1 is DFQATT and CDR2 is SNEGSKA (reference sequence). Deletions cut 6 bases from V and 0 bases from J, with 18 bases between. For the CDR3, the DNA is TGCAGTGCCAGTGGGGGGGGGCCCAGCTCCTACGAGCAGTACTTC. Protein product: CSASGGGPSSYEQYF.

The chain links TRBV5-1 to TRBJ2-7, with a tentative D call TRBD2 (6 bases). Germline V gene sequence: CDR1 SGHRS, CDR2 YFSETQ. Trimming took 0 bases from V and 6 from J, leaving 10 bases between them. The CDR3 runs to 13 residues. The chain's CDR3 is CASSLVGGVEQYF. CDR3 DNA sequence: TGCGCCAGCAGCTTGGTCGGGGGAGTCGAGCAGTACTTC.

Written as DNA, the CDR3 is TGTGCCAGTAGTACGCCAGGGGGAGGAAAGCCCCAGCATTTT. This codes for CASSTPGGGKPQHF. The genes are TRBV19 and TRBJ1-5; 7 nucleotides line up with TRBD1. Germline V gives CDR1 LNHDA, CDR2 SQIVND (reference sequence). The CDR3 is 14 amino acids. J lost 8 bases, V lost 4 bases, and 8 bases had no gene match.

In this sample, this clone turned up once. The V call is TRBV3-1 (or the pseudogene TRBV3-2), the J call TRBJ1-2; D ambiguous. The CDR3 spans 12 residues. V lost 1 base to trimming and J lost 8 bases, with 8 bases between them. CDR1 and CDR2 (germline): LGHDT, YNNKEL (reference sequence). The CDR3 nucleotides are TGTGCCAGCAGCCAAGCGGTTGAGGGCTACACCTTC. Protein sequence: CASSQAVEGYTF.

CDR3 protein: CASRQDSTDTQYF. The CDR3 DNA is TGCGCCAGCCGCCAGGACTCCACAGATACGCAGTATTTT. This chain uses TRBV5-1 with TRBJ2-3; D is possibly TRBD2 (5 bases). The V end lost 7 bases, the J end lost 2 bases, and 11 bases lay between the germline ends. The CDR3 spans 13 residues. Looked up from germline, CDR1 is SGHRS and CDR2 is YFSETQ. The full variable domain, rest sourced from reference TRBV5-1 and TRBJ2-3, is KAGVTQTPRYLIKTRGQQVTLSCSPISGHRSVSWYQQTPGQGLQFLFEYFSETQRNKGNFPGRFSGRQFSNSRSEMNVSTLELGDSALYLCASRQDSTDTQYFGPGTRLTVL.

The chain carries TRBV2 and TRBJ2-5, with D perhaps matching TRBD1 (5 bases). The CDR3 has 12 amino acids. Germline V lookup: CDR1 SNHLY, CDR2 FYNNEI. Trimming took off 7 bases at V and 5 bases at J, with 11 bases between the two ends. Here the CDR3 DNA reads TGTGCCAGCAAGACAGAGACGGAGACCCAGTACTTC. This gives the protein CASKTETETQYF.

The gene calls are TRBV7-9 and TRBJ2-3; 11 positions match TRBD2. The CDR3 extends over 16 amino acids. Germline V lookup: CDR1 SEHNR, CDR2 FQNEAQ (reference sequence). Trimming took 5 bases from V and 2 from J; bases not matched to a gene: 6. This chain's CDR3 is CASSAGTSGNTDTQYF. The CDR3, as DNA: TGTGCCAGCAGCGCCGGGACTAGCGGCAACACAGATACGCAGTATTTT.

The chain employs TRBV6-1 and TRBJ1-2; D is unclear. CDR1 MNHNS and CDR2 SASEGT come from the germline V gene. V was clipped by 1 base and J by 2 bases, with 11 bases between them. The CDR3 sequence is 15 residues long. The CDR3 nucleotides read TGTGCCAGCAGTGAAGTGCCAGTAACAAACTATGGCTACACCTTC. Its protein product is CASSEVPVTNYGYTF.

The gene calls are TRBV3-1 (or the pseudogene TRBV3-2) and TRBJ2-5, with a weak D call TRBD2 (5 bases). Germline V gene sequence: CDR1 LGHDT, CDR2 YNNKEL (reference sequence). CDR3 length: 15 amino acids. V lost 0 bases and J 0 bases, leaving 8 bases between the germline ends. Here the CDR3 DNA reads TGTGCCAGCAGCCAAGAGAGGGAGTACCAAGAGACCCAGTACTTC. Protein: CASSQEREYQETQYF.

The V call is TRBV3-1 (or the pseudogene TRBV3-2), the J call TRBJ2-4; 11 nucleotides line up with TRBD2. With V trimmed by 4 bases and J by 2 bases, 13 bases remained unmatched. The CDR3 covers 19 residues. CDR1 is LGHDT and CDR2 is YNNKEL in the germline V gene (reference sequence). The DNA for the CDR3 is TGTGCCAGCAGCCCGACTAGCGGGGTACTGGCAGGAACCAAAAACATTCAGTACTTC. Translation gives CASSPTSGVLAGTKNIQYF.

The rearrangement links TRBV5-6 to TRBJ2-5, with D uncertain. The CDR3 covers 12 residues. CDR1 is SGHDT, CDR2 YYEEEE, per germline. Trimming stripped 4 bases from V and 1 base from J, with 5 bases between. CDR3 nucleotides: TGTGCCAGCAGCGGCCTCCAAGAGACCCAGTACTTC. It translates to CASSGLQETQYF.

The V call is TRBV28, the J call TRBJ1-1; no definite D call. The CDR3 contains 14 residues. V gave up 3 bases and J gave up 3 bases, with 11 bases separating them. Germline V gene sequence: CDR1 MDHEN, CDR2 SYDVKM. CDR3 DNA: TGTGCCAGCAGTTTGCCGGGATCCTACACTGAAGCTTTCTTT. It yields the protein CASSLPGSYTEAFF.

This clone was found once. This sequence joins TRBV5-1 and TRBJ1-6, with a tentative D call TRBD1 (6 bases). Per germline, CDR1 SGHRS and CDR2 YFSETQ. V was trimmed by 4 bases and J by 7 bases, leaving 18 bases between them. CDR3 size: 16 residues. The CDR3 bases are TGCGCCAGCAGCCCGGGCACCGGGACACAGAATTCACCCCTCCACTTT. It translates to CASSPGTGTQNSPLHF.